Following are 22 T cell receptor beta chains from one sample sequenced in a study of T-cell reconstitution after alpha-beta-depleted transplantation in children. Preparation of the TCRbeta library involved a method that used unique molecular identifiers. Via MiXCR, TCRdb re-called the PCR reads, giving one row per CDR3 protein. The repertoire holds roughly 100,000 distinct CDR3 sequences, with under 7% as singletons. The sequencing used PBMCs, mostly from graft donor cells, collected 60 days after TCRalphabeta/CD19-depleted stem cell transplant. Receptors originate from a female patient aged 2 to 10 who had a stem cell transplant for Fanconi anemia, so the T cells may come from the graft donor.

The chain carries TRBV5-1 and TRBJ1-2; D gene uncertain. Germline V gene sequence: CDR1 SGHRS, CDR2 YFSETQ. V gave up 2 bases and J gave up 7 bases, with 18 bases separating them. CDR3 size: 15 residues. The CDR3 DNA sequence: TGCGCCAGCAGCTTCTTCGCTGACCTCCGGGGTGGCTACACCTTC. Its translation is CASSFFADLRGGYTF.

This clonotype has more than one count but fewer than ten. V and J are TRBV20-1 and TRBJ2-4; no clear D. Germline values: CDR1 DFQATT, CDR2 SNEGSKA (reference sequence). This CDR3 comprises 15 residues. V gave up 6 bases and J gave up 5 bases, with 20 bases separating them. The CDR3 region is CSATPPGDRENIQYF. DNA for the CDR3: TGCAGTGCCACTCCACCCGGAGACCGGGAAAACATTCAGTACTTC.

The chain carries TRBV7-2 and TRBJ2-7; tentative D call: TRBD2 (6 bases). V was pared by 4 bases and J by 11 bases, with 21 bases between. CDR1 is SGHTA and CDR2 is FQGNSA in the germline V gene. The CDR3 consists of 14 residues. The CDR3 loop is CASSSSGRVGGEYF. The CDR3 DNA sequence: TGTGCCAGCAGCTCGAGCGGCCGGGTAGGCGGGGAGTACTTC.

This clonotype has more than one count but fewer than ten. The CDR3 loop reads CASSQNLASYNEQFF. The CDR3 region has the DNA TGTGCCAGTAGCCAAAACCTGGCTAGCTACAATGAGCAGTTCTTC. This chain connects TRBV19 to TRBJ2-1; unclear D gene. The CDR3 loop spans 15 amino acids. Trimming removed 6 bases at V and 3 bases at J, with 15 bases between. Per germline, CDR1 LNHDA and CDR2 SQIVND (reference sequence).

This clonotype was seen ten or more times. This chain uses TRBV21-1 with TRBJ2-7; TRBD1, the D gene given by the table, was not confirmed from the DNA. TRBV21-1 is recorded as a pseudogene. This CDR3 has 14 amino acids. CDR3 DNA: TGTGCCAGCAGCAAGGGACAGGGTCGTGGCGAGCAGTACTTC. This sequence encodes CASSKGQGRGEQYF.

The sample holds many counts of this clonotype. V gene TRBV3-1 combines with J gene TRBJ2-7; D may be TRBD1 (6 bases). This CDR3 is built from 14 residues. The V and J ends lost 0 bases and 2 bases respectively, with 8 bases between them. CDR1 is LGHDT and CDR2 is YNNKEL in the germline V gene (reference sequence). Written as DNA, the CDR3 is TGTGCCAGCAGCCAAGAAGGGACAACCTACGAGCAGTACTTC. It encodes CASSQEGTTYEQYF.

The table lists this clonotype with many counts. The chain recombines TRBV20-1 with TRBJ2-7, with D perhaps matching TRBD2 (5 bases). The V gene lost 4 bases and the J gene lost 4 bases, with 17 bases spanning the gap. The CDR3 length is 14 residues. In germline, CDR1 is DFQATT, CDR2 SNEGSKA (reference sequence). The CDR3 sequence: CSAIYKGVGYEQYF. CDR3 DNA sequence: TGCAGTGCTATTTATAAGGGAGTGGGGTACGAGCAGTACTTC.

This clonotype was seen many times. The genes are TRBV12-3 or TRBV12-4 and TRBJ2-1; 7 bases are shared with TRBD2. The CDR3 consists of 15 residues. Trimming at V came to 3 bases and at J to 9 bases, leaving 11 bases not matched to a gene. CDR3 region: CASSFYAGVWGEQFF. CDR3 sequence (DNA): TGTGCCAGCAGTTTCTATGCGGGAGTTTGGGGTGAGCAGTTCTTC.

The table lists this clonotype with many counts. CDR3 amino acids: CASSPPRQNTGELFF. The CDR3 region has the DNA TGTGCCAGCTCACCACCTAGGCAAAACACCGGGGAGCTGTTTTTT. The gene calls are TRBV18 and TRBJ2-2, with D unclear. Trimming took off 0 bases at V and 2 bases at J, with 7 bases between the two ends. The CDR3 extends over 15 amino acids. Germline assignment: CDR1 KGHSH and CDR2 LQKENI.

This clonotype was observed a few times. The chain employs TRBV21-1 and TRBJ2-1; TRBD2 is the table's D call and was not checked against the DNA. TRBV21-1 is flagged as a pseudogene. The CDR3 totals 16 residues. CDR3 bases: TGTGCCAGCAGCGGTCGGACTAGCGGGACCTACAATGAGCAGTTCTTC. This translates into CASSGRTSGTYNEQFF.

Turning to this clonotype: A read error may explain this, as a much larger clone is one base away. The chain has TRBV12-3 or TRBV12-4 and TRBJ2-7, with D possibly called TRBD1 or TRBD2 (5 bases each). The CDR3 contains 13 residues. The CDR3 loop is CVSARGQTYEQYF. Here the CDR3 DNA reads TGTGTCAGCGCCCGGGGCCAAACCTACGAGCAGTACTTC.

This clonotype was observed a handful of times. The rearrangement links TRBV20-1 to TRBJ2-1; no firm D call. The V end was cut by 1 base, the J end by 2 bases, with 6 bases between. The CDR3 consists of 13 residues. Germline CDR1 and CDR2: DFQATT and SNEGSKA (reference sequence). This CDR3 is CSARGDPYNEQFF. DNA for the CDR3: TGCAGTGCTAGAGGAGACCCCTACAATGAGCAGTTCTTC.

In this sample, this clonotype turned up many times. The chain joins TRBV9 to TRBJ2-1, with TRBD2 matching 8 bases. Germline loops: CDR1 SGDLS, CDR2 YYNGEE. CDR3 length: 16 residues. J gave up 4 bases and V 4 bases, and 10 bases lay outside the gene matches. CDR3 protein: CASSPEVAGKYNEQFF. CDR3 nucleotides: TGTGCCAGCAGCCCGGAGGTAGCGGGAAAGTACAATGAGCAGTTCTTC.

This clonotype was observed many times. The CDR3 DNA reads TGCAGTGCTTCACAGGGCGGTAGAGATACGCAGTATTTT. This codes for CSASQGGRDTQYF. The rearrangement links TRBV20-1 to TRBJ2-3, with D possibly being TRBD1 (6 bases). CDR1 is DFQATT, CDR2 SNEGSKA, per germline (reference sequence). This CDR3 is built from 13 residues. With 5 bases removed from V and 5 bases from J, the gap between germline ends came to 14 bases.

This clonotype was observed at least ten times. The V and J genes are TRBV2 and TRBJ2-1; TRBD2 matches at 9 bases. The V and J ends lost 5 bases and 8 bases, in that order; junction bases with no gene match: 4. This CDR3 has 13 amino acids. Germline assignment: CDR1 SNHLY and CDR2 FYNNEI. The CDR3 is CASSHLAGYEQFF. Here the CDR3 DNA reads TGTGCCAGCAGTCACCTAGCGGGGTATGAGCAGTTCTTC.

This clonotype has at least ten counts. The rearrangement links TRBV20-1 to TRBJ2-3; D not resolved. The CDR3 consists of 11 residues. Germline V gene sequence: CDR1 DFQATT, CDR2 SNEGSKA (reference sequence). Trimming pared 6 bases from V and 3 bases from J, leaving 7 bases between. CDR3 nucleotide sequence: TGCAGTGCCCGCTGGACAGATACGCAGTATTTT. As protein: CSARWTDTQYF.

The J gene is TRBJ2-1, the V gene TRBV3-1; 10 bases fit TRBD2. The CDR3 is made up of 15 amino acids. The germline V gene has CDR1 LGHDT and CDR2 YNNKEL (reference sequence). The J segment lost 4 bases and the V segment lost 1 base, leaving 1 base of the junction unmatched. In DNA form, the CDR3 reads TGTGCCAGCAGCCAAGTAGCGGGGGGATACAATGAGCAGTTCTTC. This codes for CASSQVAGGYNEQFF.

The chain joins TRBV5-1 to TRBJ1-4; D may be TRBD1 (5 bases). This CDR3 spans 15 amino acids. The germline V gene encodes CDR1 SGHRS and CDR2 YFSETQ. Trimming removed 0 bases at V and 4 bases at J, with 10 bases between. CDR3 amino acids: CASSLGQSINEKLFF. The CDR3 DNA reads TGCGCCAGCAGCTTGGGACAGTCGATTAATGAAAAACTGTTTTTT.

This clonotype was seen at least ten times. The chain combines TRBV7-9 with TRBJ1-1, with a possible D match to TRBD1 (6 bases). Looked up from germline, CDR1 is SEHNR and CDR2 is FQNEAQ (reference sequence). V lost 2 bases and J 11 bases, leaving 24 bases between the germline ends. The CDR3 is 16 amino acids. The CDR3 nucleotides read TGTGCCAGCAGCTTAATCTGGGGGGCGGGAGAAATCGGGGCTTTCTTT. This gives the protein CASSLIWGAGEIGAFF.

The chain employs TRBV11-2 and TRBJ2-6; D call uncertain. The ends were cut back, 1 base at V and 1 base at J, with 5 bases in the middle. The CDR3 extends over 15 amino acids. The germline CDR1 and CDR2 sequences are SGHAT and FQNNGV. The CDR3 DNA is TGTGCCAGCAGCTTAGGGCTATCTGGGGCCAACGTCCTGACTTTC. It is translated as CASSLGLSGANVLTF.

The gene calls are TRBV5-1 and TRBJ1-2; D might be TRBD1 (6 bases). CDR3 length: 14 residues. Germline V gene lookup returns CDR1 SGHRS and CDR2 YFSETQ. The V and J ends lost 0 bases and 7 bases respectively, with 13 bases between them. DNA of the CDR3: TGCGCCAGCAGCTTGGCCCGGGGGGCGAGTGGCTACACCTTC. It translates to CASSLARGASGYTF.

This clonotype showed up many times. The V call is TRBV5-1, the J call TRBJ1-2; no clear D gene. The CDR3 contains 14 residues. V lost 1 base, J lost 4 bases, and 11 bases lay in between. Germline V gives CDR1 SGHRS, CDR2 YFSETQ. The DNA of the CDR3 is TGCGCCAGCAGCTTGTCGACAAGACCCTATGGCTACACCTTC. Translating gives CASSLSTRPYGYTF.